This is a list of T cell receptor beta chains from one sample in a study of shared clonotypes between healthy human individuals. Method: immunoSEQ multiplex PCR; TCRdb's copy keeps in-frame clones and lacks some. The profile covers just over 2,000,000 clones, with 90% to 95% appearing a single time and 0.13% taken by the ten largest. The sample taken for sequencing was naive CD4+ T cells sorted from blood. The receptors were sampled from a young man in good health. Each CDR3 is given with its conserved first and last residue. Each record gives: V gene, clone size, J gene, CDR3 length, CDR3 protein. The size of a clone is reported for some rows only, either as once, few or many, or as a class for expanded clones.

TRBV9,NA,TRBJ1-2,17,CASSPGTGSTRSYGYTF
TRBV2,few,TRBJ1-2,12,CASSDQGYGYTF
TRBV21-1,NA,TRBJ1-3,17,CASSTRDLAYAGNTIYF
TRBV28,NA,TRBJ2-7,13,CASRVTGTYEQYF
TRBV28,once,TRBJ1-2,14,CASSEGGLRFGYTF
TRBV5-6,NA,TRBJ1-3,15,CASSPGQSSGNTIYF
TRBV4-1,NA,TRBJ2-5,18,CASSPRVGAGGPRETQYF
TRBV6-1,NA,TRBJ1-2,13,CASSVGQGSGYTF
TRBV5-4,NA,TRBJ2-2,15,CASSLKTGGSGELFF
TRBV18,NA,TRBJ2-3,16,CASSLTSGTSTDTQYF
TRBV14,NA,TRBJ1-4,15,CASSRLEFANEKLFF
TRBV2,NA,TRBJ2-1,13,CASSVLDYNEQFF
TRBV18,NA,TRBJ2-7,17,CASSPSRRDIRSYEQYF
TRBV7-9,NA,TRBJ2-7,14,CASSQKGGNYEQYF
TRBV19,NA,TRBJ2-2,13,CASSSTGAGELFF
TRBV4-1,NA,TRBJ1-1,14,CASSQEQGRTEAFF
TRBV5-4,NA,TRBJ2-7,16,CASSTGGGAQIYEQYF
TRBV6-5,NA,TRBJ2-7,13,CATAGTSDHEQYF
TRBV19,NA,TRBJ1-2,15,CASSQQGELYYGYTF
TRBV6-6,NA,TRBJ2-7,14,CASIPGQGTYEQYF
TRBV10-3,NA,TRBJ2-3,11,CAIMGPDTQYF
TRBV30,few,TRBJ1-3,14,CAWSVGDSGNTIYF
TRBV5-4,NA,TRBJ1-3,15,CASSWGHHSGNTIYF
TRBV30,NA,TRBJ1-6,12,CAYQVNNSPLHF
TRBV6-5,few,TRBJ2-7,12,CAKCSGIYEQYF
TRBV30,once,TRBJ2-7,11,CAWRQNYEQYF
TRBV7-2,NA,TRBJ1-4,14,CASSPQAPLEKLFF
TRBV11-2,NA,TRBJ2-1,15,CASSVGSGVSIEQFF
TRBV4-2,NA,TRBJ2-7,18,CASSQDMLAGGERNEQYF
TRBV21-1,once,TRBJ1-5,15,CASSKGGQGDQPQHF
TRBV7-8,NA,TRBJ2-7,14,CASSAGRLSYEQYF
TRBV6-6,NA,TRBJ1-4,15,CASSYSGSDNEKLFF
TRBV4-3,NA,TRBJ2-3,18,CASSQDLSAGTGRGTQYF
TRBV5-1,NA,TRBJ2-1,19,CASSLVVGSLVTSVNEQFF
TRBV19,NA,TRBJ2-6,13,CASSSSGANVLTF
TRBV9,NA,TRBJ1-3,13,CASSVGPQNTIYF
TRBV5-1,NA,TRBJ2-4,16,CASRTTGGLAKNIQYF
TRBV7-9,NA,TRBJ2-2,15,CASSLHSTLTGELFF
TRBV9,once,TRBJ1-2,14,CASSGPGQSYGYTF
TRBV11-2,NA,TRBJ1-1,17,CASSLIAGASMNTEAFF
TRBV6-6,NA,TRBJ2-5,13,CASSRGNQETQYF
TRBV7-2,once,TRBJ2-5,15,CASSHKREGRETQYF
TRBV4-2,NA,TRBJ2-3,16,CASSQELAGGLDTQYF
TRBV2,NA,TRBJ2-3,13,CASTSDNPDTQYF
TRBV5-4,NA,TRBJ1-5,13,CASSVETDQPQHF
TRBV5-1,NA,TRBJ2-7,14,CASNQQGPTYEQYF